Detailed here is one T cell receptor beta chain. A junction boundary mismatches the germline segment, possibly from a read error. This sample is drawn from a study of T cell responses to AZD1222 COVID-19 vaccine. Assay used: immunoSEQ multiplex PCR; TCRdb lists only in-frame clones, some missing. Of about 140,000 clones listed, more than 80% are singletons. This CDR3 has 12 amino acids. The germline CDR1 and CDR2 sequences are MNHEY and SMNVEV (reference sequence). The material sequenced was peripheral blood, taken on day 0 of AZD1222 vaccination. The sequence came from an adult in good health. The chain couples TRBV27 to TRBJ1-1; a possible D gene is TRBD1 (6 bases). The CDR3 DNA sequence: TGTGCCAGCAGTTTCGCATACCGGGGGCCTTGGTTT. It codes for CASSFAYRGPWF.